Presented here are 5 T cell receptor beta chains from one specimen sequenced in a study of blood T cell repertoires in COVID-19. Data came from immunoSEQ multiplex PCR; TCRdb stores just in-frame clones and leaves some out. In the table there are roughly 35,000 clones, 87% of which are singletons. The sequenced sample was peripheral blood. The receptor set was obtained from a human donor in a cohort sampled during active COVID-19.

J is TRBJ2-7 and V is TRBV27, with a possible D match to TRBD1 (6 bases). The V gene lost 4 bases and the J gene lost 5 bases, with 12 bases spanning the gap. This CDR3 comprises 13 residues. Germline V gene data show CDR1 as MNHEY and CDR2 as SMNVEV (reference sequence). The DNA for the CDR3 is TGTGCCAGCAGTTCGAACAGGGCCCACGAGCAGTACTTC. This translates into CASSSNRAHEQYF.

The chain carries TRBV4-1 and TRBJ2-5, with D possibly matching TRBD1 (6 bases). The CDR3 is 14 residues long. Germline CDR1 MGHRA, CDR2 YSYEKL. The ends were cut back, 2 bases at V and 4 bases at J, with 11 bases in the middle. The CDR3 DNA sequence: TGCGCCAGCAGCCAAACAGGGCGATCAGAGACCCAGTACTTC. It encodes CASSQTGRSETQYF.

This clone was found once. This sequence joins TRBV28 and TRBJ2-2; unclear D gene. V lost 2 bases to trimming and J lost 8 bases, with 6 bases between them. Per the germline V gene, CDR1 is MDHEN and CDR2 is SYDVKM. The CDR3 extends over 12 amino acids. CDR3: CASSLQTGELFF. In nucleotides, the CDR3 is TGTGCCAGCAGTTTACAAACTGGGGAGCTGTTTTTT. The variable domain in full, completed from reference TRBV28 and TRBJ2-2, reads DVKVTQSSRYLVKRTGEKVFLECVQDMDHENMFWYRQDPGLGLRLIYFSYDVKMKEKGDIPEGYSVSREKKERFSLILESASTNQTSMYLCASSLQTGELFFGEGSRLTVL.

The gene calls are TRBV7-2 and TRBJ2-5, with TRBD2 matching over 7 bases. The CDR3 runs 13 residues. CDR1 is SGHTA and CDR2 is FQGNSA in the germline V gene. The V and J ends lost 5 bases and 9 bases, in that order; junction bases with no gene match: 9. CDR3: CASSNSGGLAQYF. CDR3 nucleotide sequence: TGTGCCAGCAGCAACTCCGGGGGGTTGGCCCAGTACTTC.

This clone was picked up one time. This chain links TRBV18 with TRBJ1-1; D gene uncertain. Trimming shortened V by 3 bases and J by 1 base, and 6 bases separated the two germline ends. Germline V gene sequence: CDR1 KGHSH, CDR2 LQKENI. The CDR3 is made up of 13 amino acids. The CDR3 coding sequence is TGTGCCAGCTCACCTCAGAAGAACACTGAAGCTTTCTTT. This gives the protein CASSPQKNTEAFF.